The rows below give T cell receptor beta chains drawn from one sample of a study of CD8 T cells in Susac syndrome. MiXCR, applied by TCRdb to the immunoSEQ multiplex PCR reads, yields one record per CDR3 protein. The data show approximately 120,000 distinct CDR3 sequences, about 94% seen once. The sample consisted of CD4+ T cells from PBMCs. Receptors were obtained from a human donor in good health. Each CDR3 is given with its conserved first and last residue. A D gene is named only where the DNA matches it firmly. Clone size is shown for a subset of rows, as once, few, many or a class of expanded clone.

-,TRBV5-4,TRBD2,TRBJ2-2,CASSSTSAGTGELFF,TGTGCCAGCAGCTCAACTAGCGCAGGCACCGGGGAGCTGTTTTTT
-,TRBV7-2,-,TRBJ2-3,CASSLRGSGTDTQYF,TGTGCCAGCAGCTTACGGGGTTCGGGGACAGATACGCAGTATTTT
-,TRBV18,TRBD1,TRBJ1-2,CASSVRQGGYYGYTF,TGTGCCAGCTCGGTTAGACAGGGCGGCTACTATGGCTACACCTTC
once,TRBV7-9,-,TRBJ2-3,CASSDRASTDTQYF,TGTGCCAGCAGTGACAGAGCTAGCACAGATACGCAGTATTTT
-,TRBV7-6,-,TRBJ1-4,CASSLGGQDEKLFF,TGTGCCAGCAGCTTAGGGGGCCAAGATGAAAAACTGTTTTTT
-,TRBV6-6,-,TRBJ1-2,CASSRPPDLAGGYTF,TGTGCCAGCAGCCGGCCTCCGGACCTCGCGGGGGGCTACACCTTC
once,TRBV20-1,-,TRBJ1-2,CSVRYPEHGYTF,TGCAGTGTACGTTATCCGGAGCATGGCTACACCTTC
-,TRBV11-2,TRBD2,TRBJ2-1,CASSFLTGRSAGNEQFF,TGTGCCAGCAGCTTTTTGACCGGGAGGTCAGCCGGCAATGAGCAGTTCTTC
-,TRBV6-5,-,TRBJ1-1,CASSRPDAEAFF,TGTGCCAGCAGCCGTCCTGATGCTGAAGCTTTCTTT
once,TRBV30,TRBD2,TRBJ2-7,CAWSTGTRSYEQYF,TGTGCCTGGAGTACCGGGACTAGAAGCTACGAGCAGTACTTC
-,TRBV20-1,-,TRBJ1-2,CSARISGPYGYTF,TGCAGTGCTAGAATATCAGGTCCATATGGCTACACCTTC
-,TRBV4-1,TRBD2,TRBJ2-2,CASSQVAGGPTGELFF,TGCGCCAGCAGCCAAGTAGCGGGAGGCCCCACCGGGGAGCTGTTTTTT
-,TRBV5-1,-,TRBJ1-5,CASSPTYGNQPQHF,TGCGCCAGCAGCCCCACCTACGGGAATCAGCCCCAGCATTTT
-,TRBV3-1,-,TRBJ1-4,CASSHWTADNEKLFF,TGTGCCAGCAGCCATTGGACAGCCGATAATGAAAAACTGTTTTTT
-,TRBV19,-,TRBJ2-1,CASSPLRGVNNNEQFF,TGTGCCAGTAGCCCCCTGAGGGGCGTGAATAACAATGAGCAGTTCTTC
-,TRBV5-1,TRBD1,TRBJ2-3,CASSWGTASTDTQYF,TGCGCCAGCAGCTGGGGGACAGCTAGCACAGATACGCAGTATTTT
-,TRBV19,-,TRBJ2-6,CASSIVPRGANVLTF,TGTGCCAGTAGTATAGTCCCTCGCGGGGCCAACGTCCTGACTTTC
-,TRBV29-1,-,TRBJ2-2,CSGGFGTGELFF,TGCAGCGGGGGATTTGGCACCGGGGAGCTGTTTTTT
-,TRBV20-1,TRBD2,TRBJ2-5,CSATGTSGSTETQYF,TGCAGTGCTACCGGGACTAGCGGGAGTACAGAGACCCAGTACTTC
-,TRBV4-3,-,TRBJ2-2,CASSQGTGRDTGELFF,TGCGCCAGCAGCCAGGGAACAGGGAGAGACACCGGGGAGCTGTTTTTT
-,TRBV4-1,TRBD1,TRBJ1-2,CASSQPGQGVAGYTF,TGCGCCAGCAGCCAGCCGGGACAGGGGGTCGCTGGCTACACCTTC
-,TRBV5-1,-,TRBJ2-3,CASSSGVRGDTQYF,TGCGCCAGCAGCTCAGGTGTTCGGGGAGATACGCAGTATTTT
-,TRBV27,-,TRBJ1-1,CASSLNDGGVNTEAFF,TGTGCCAGCAGTTTAAATGACGGGGGGGTGAACACTGAAGCTTTCTTT
once,TRBV25-1,-,TRBJ1-6,CASSEAGYNSPLHF,TGTGCCAGCAGTGAAGCCGGATATAATTCACCCCTCCACTTT
-,TRBV5-1,-,TRBJ2-1,CASSLDPHNNEQFF,TGCGCCAGCAGCTTGGATCCACACAATAATGAGCAGTTCTTC
-,TRBV5-1,-,TRBJ2-7,CASSLDLQGSYEQYF,TGCGCCAGCAGCTTGGATCTCCAGGGTTCCTACGAGCAGTACTTC
-,TRBV5-1,-,TRBJ2-3,CASSFATENTQYF,TGCGCCAGCAGCTTCGCTACTGAGAATACGCAGTATTTT
-,TRBV29-1,TRBD2,TRBJ2-7,CSVTKREGSYEQYF,TGCAGCGTAACCAAGCGGGAGGGCTCCTACGAGCAGTACTTC
-,TRBV20-1,-,TRBJ1-1,CSVGKRGNTEAFF,TGCAGTGTCGGGAAAAGGGGGAACACTGAAGCTTTCTTT
-,TRBV20-1,TRBD1,TRBJ2-3,CSASARTGATDTQYF,TGCAGTGCTAGCGCCCGGACAGGGGCCACAGATACGCAGTATTTT
-,TRBV27,-,TRBJ2-7,CASSLSVLGGTYEQYF,TGTGCCAGCAGTTTATCGGTACTAGGGGGGACCTACGAGCAGTACTTC
-,TRBV3-1,-,TRBJ2-1,CASSHRGRDEQFF,TGTGCCAGCTCCCATAGGGGGAGGGATGAGCAGTTCTTC
once,TRBV19,TRBD1,TRBJ2-1,CASSARQGNEQFF,TGTGCCAGTAGCGCCCGACAGGGGAATGAGCAGTTCTTC
-,TRBV19,TRBD1,TRBJ1-5,CASSPTTGGHQPQHF,TGTGCCAGTAGTCCAACAACAGGGGGCCATCAGCCCCAGCATTTT
-,TRBV7-9,TRBD2,TRBJ2-3,CASSLPPRLAGGDTQYF,TGTGCCAGCAGCTTACCCCCCCGACTAGCGGGAGGAGATACGCAGTATTTT
-,TRBV6-5,-,TRBJ2-1,CASSYSMGVGHNEQFF,TGTGCCAGCAGTTACTCGATGGGGGTTGGCCACAATGAGCAGTTCTTC
-,TRBV14,-,TRBJ2-4,CASSQAPFENIQYF,TGTGCCAGCAGCCAAGCCCCCTTCGAAAACATTCAGTACTTC
-,TRBV28,TRBD1,TRBJ1-2,CASHGTGGAGRYTF,TGTGCCAGCCACGGGACAGGGGGCGCGGGGAGGTACACCTTC
-,TRBV4-3,-,TRBJ1-2,CASSQDRNYGYTF,TGCGCCAGCAGCCAAGATCGGAACTATGGCTACACCTTC
once,TRBV6-2/TRBV6-3,-,TRBJ1-5,CASSTSYNQPQHF,TGTGCCAGCAGTACCTCGTATAATCAGCCCCAGCATTTT
-,TRBV7-9,TRBD2,TRBJ2-7,CASSSSGTSSEQYF,TGTGCCAGCAGCTCCTCCGGGACTAGTAGCGAGCAGTACTTC
-,TRBV2,-,TRBJ1-1,CASSSTVNTEAFF,TGTGCCAGCAGCTCAACAGTGAACACTGAAGCTTTCTTT
-,TRBV29-1,-,TRBJ2-7,CSVSSRSSYEQYF,TGCAGCGTCAGCAGTAGGAGCTCCTACGAGCAGTACTTC
-,TRBV5-1,-,TRBJ1-1,CASSLQTGNTEAFF,TGCGCCAGCAGCTTGCAGACAGGGAACACTGAAGCTTTCTTT
-,TRBV7-2,-,TRBJ2-3,CASSLDRSLRGTQYF,TGTGCCAGCAGCTTAGATCGGAGCCTTCGGGGTACGCAGTATTTT
-,TRBV29-1,-,TRBJ1-3,CGLAEGNSGNTIYF,TGCGGCCTCGCGGAGGGGAACTCTGGAAACACCATATATTTT
-,TRBV6-5,TRBD1,TRBJ1-2,CASSYYPPGTGNGYTF,TGTGCCAGCAGTTATTACCCCCCCGGGACAGGGAATGGCTACACCTTC
-,TRBV7-2,-,TRBJ2-7,CASSTMEGNEQYF,TGTGCCAGCAGCACCATGGAGGGTAACGAGCAGTACTTC